This TCR beta chain derives from a study of blood T cells in healthy people across ages. About the research overall: Every two T cells gave about one barcoded beta molecule via template switching.

The V and J ends lost 2 bases and 5 bases respectively, with 10 bases between them. This CDR3 is 14 amino acids long. Germline CDR1 is SGHTA and CDR2 is FQGNSA. Concerning this clonotype itself: Its antigen is unknown.

General observations from the study: Because donor CMV status was unknown, expanded clonotype changes were possibly confounded.

Then a second PCR, running about 7 to 11 cycles, was carried out with a sample-barcoded 5' primer and a J-beta primer mix. Each cDNA molecule was tagged by a template-switch adaptor that had 12 random nucleotides. Via MiXCR, TCRdb re-called the 5' RACE reads, giving one row per CDR3 protein. The sample carries 650,000 to 1,000,000 distinct CDR3 sequences, about 34% recorded once. Samples had at least 7 million PBMCs isolated from them. Sequencing was carried out using blood. The V call is TRBV7-2, the J call TRBJ2-4; possibly TRBD2 for D (7 bases). This clonotype was sampled from a young man in good health. Here the CDR3 reads CASSLPGGQNIQYF. DNA for the CDR3: TGTGCCAGCAGCTTACCGGGGGGCCAAAACATTCAGTACTTC.